This T cell receptor beta chain stems from a study of blood T cell repertoires in COVID-19. Study information: From the United States, Italy and Spain came samples of acute and convalescent COVID-19.

Assay used: immunoSEQ multiplex PCR; TCRdb lists only in-frame clones, some missing. The repertoire holds 100,000 to 150,000 clones, 75% to 90% seen once, with 25% to 30% in the top ten. The sample was peripheral blood. This TCR was sampled from a woman in her sixties or seventies with acute or convalescent COVID-19.

For the CDR3, the DNA is TGTGCCAGCAGTTTAGAGGGACTAGCTAAGGAGCAGTACTTC. Translating it yields CASSLEGLAKEQYF. The chain uses TRBV28 and TRBJ2-7; 9 bases fit TRBD2. The CDR3 extends over 14 amino acids. V lost 2 bases to trimming and J lost 7 bases; unmatched junction nucleotides: 6. Germline assignment: CDR1 MDHEN and CDR2 SYDVKM.